Listed below are T cell receptor beta chains from one sample, sequenced in a study of cytomegalovirus exposure and HLA in healthy donors. Data came from immunoSEQ multiplex PCR; TCRdb stores just in-frame clones and leaves some out. The repertoire includes around 160,000 clones, 65% to 85% of them detected once, and around 7% sits in the top ten. The sample was PBMCs. All receptors come from a woman in her thirties or forties in good health and CMV-seropositive. Each CDR3 is given with its conserved first and last residue. The D gene is left open where the match is weak. Clone size is stated in some rows and not others, as once, few, many or a class when expanded.

j_gene	v_gene	abundance	d_gene	CDR3aa	CDR3nt
TRBJ2-2	TRBV5-4	-	-	CASSLDVGSGELFF	TGTGCCAGCAGCTTGGATGTCGGGAGCGGGGAGCTGTTTTTT
TRBJ1-2	TRBV6-5	once	TRBD1	CASSYSIGTDGYTF	TGTGCCAGCAGTTACTCGATCGGGACAGATGGCTACACCTTC
TRBJ1-6	TRBV7-2	-	TRBD1	CASSLTGINSPLHF	TGTGCCAGCAGCTTGACAGGGATTAATTCACCCCTCCACTTT
TRBJ1-2	TRBV28	-	-	CASSPVLSGDYGYTF	TGTGCCAGCAGTCCCGTTTTATCGGGTGATTATGGCTACACCTTC
TRBJ1-6	TRBV10-3	-	-	CAIGAGTSYNSPLHF	TGTGCCATCGGGGCTGGTACCTCCTATAATTCACCCCTCCACTTT
TRBJ2-7	TRBV5-1	once	-	CASSLAGWGEQYF	TGCGCCAGCAGCCTTGCAGGGTGGGGCGAGCAGTACTTC
TRBJ1-1	TRBV25-1	-	-	CASSNRVAEAFF	TGTGCCAGCAGTAACAGGGTGGCTGAAGCTTTCTTT
TRBJ2-2	TRBV30	-	-	CAWSDGGELFF	TGTGCCTGGAGTGACGGCGGGGAGCTGTTTTTT
TRBJ2-7	TRBV18	-	-	CASSPDTGTFFSYEQYF	TGTGCCAGCTCACCGGACACCGGGACTTTTTTCTCCTACGAGCAGTACTTC
TRBJ1-2	TRBV4-1	-	-	CASSQAGHGYTF	TGCGCCAGCAGCCAGGCGGGACATGGCTACACCTTC
TRBJ1-1	TRBV28	-	-	CASTVDTYEAFF	TGTGCCAGCACCGTTGACACCTATGAAGCTTTCTTT
TRBJ2-2	TRBV15	-	TRBD2	CATSRVKRGGVGELFF	TGTGCCACCAGCAGAGTTAAGCGGGGGGGCGTCGGGGAGCTGTTTTTT
TRBJ2-1	TRBV19	-	TRBD2	CASSIAGGVQFF	TGTGCCAGTAGTATAGCCGGGGGGGTGCAGTTCTTC
TRBJ1-6	TRBV6-1	-	TRBD1	CASRTGTASPLHF	TGTGCCAGCAGGACCGGGACAGCTTCACCCCTCCACTTT
TRBJ2-6	TRBV29-1	-	TRBD1	CSVVPGGFSGANVLTF	TGCAGCGTTGTGCCAGGGGGTTTCTCTGGGGCCAACGTCCTGACTTTC
TRBJ2-7	TRBV13	-	TRBD1	CASSYGTGFGEQYF	TGTGCCAGCAGCTACGGGACAGGGTTTGGGGAGCAGTACTTC